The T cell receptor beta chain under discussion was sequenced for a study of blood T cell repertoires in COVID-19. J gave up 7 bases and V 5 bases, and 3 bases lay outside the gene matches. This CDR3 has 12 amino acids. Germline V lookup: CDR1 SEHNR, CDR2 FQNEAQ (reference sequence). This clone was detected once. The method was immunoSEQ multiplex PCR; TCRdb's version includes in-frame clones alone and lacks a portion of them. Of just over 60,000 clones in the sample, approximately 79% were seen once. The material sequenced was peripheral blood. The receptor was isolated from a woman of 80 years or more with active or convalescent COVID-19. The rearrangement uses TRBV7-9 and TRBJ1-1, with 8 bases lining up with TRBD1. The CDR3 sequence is CASSATGGEAFF. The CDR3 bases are TGTGCCAGCAGCGCAACAGGGGGTGAAGCTTTCTTT. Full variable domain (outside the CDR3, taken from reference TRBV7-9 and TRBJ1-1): DTGVSQNPRHKITKRGQNVTFRCDPISEHNRLYWYRQTLGQGPEFLTYFQNEAQLEKSRLLSDRFSAERPKGSFSTLEIQRTEQGDSAMYLCASSATGGEAFFGQGTRLTVV.